This is a list of T cell receptor beta chains from one sample in a study of T cell responses to AZD1222 COVID-19 vaccine. The method was immunoSEQ multiplex PCR; TCRdb's version includes in-frame clones alone and lacks a portion of them. The profile shows 130,000 to 150,000 clones, 75% to 90% of them singletons. This sample comprised peripheral blood, obtained on day 0 of MenACWY control vaccination. The receptor source for this set is an adult in good health. Each CDR3 is given with its conserved first and last residue. Each record gives: V gene, clone size, D gene, J gene, CDR3 protein, CDR3 DNA. A D gene is named only where the DNA matches it firmly. Size is omitted from some rows. Given values are once, few, many or a class for expanded clones.

v_gene: TRBV3-1/TRBV3-2; abundance: -; d_gene: -; j_gene: TRBJ1-3; CDR3aa: CASSRQGASGNTIYF; CDR3nt: TGTGCCAGCAGTCGCCAAGGCGCCTCTGGAAACACCATATATTTT
v_gene: TRBV11-2; abundance: -; d_gene: -; j_gene: TRBJ1-1; CDR3aa: CASSLLGTEAFF; CDR3nt: TGTGCCAGCAGCTTGTTAGGGACTGAAGCTTTCTTT
v_gene: TRBV6-2/TRBV6-3; abundance: -; d_gene: -; j_gene: TRBJ2-3; CDR3aa: CASSPRRGRDTQYF; CDR3nt: TGTGCCAGCAGCCCCCGACGAGGGCGAGATACGCAGTATTTT
v_gene: TRBV5-1; abundance: -; d_gene: -; j_gene: TRBJ2-2; CDR3aa: CASSSVRAGNTGELFF; CDR3nt: TGCGCCAGCAGCTCGGTGCGGGCCGGGAACACCGGGGAGCTGTTTTTT
v_gene: TRBV27; abundance: -; d_gene: -; j_gene: TRBJ2-2; CDR3aa: CASSSYGNTGELFF; CDR3nt: TGTGCCAGCAGTTCGTACGGGAACACCGGGGAGCTGTTTTTT
v_gene: TRBV29-1; abundance: -; d_gene: TRBD1; j_gene: TRBJ2-2; CDR3aa: CSVEGATGDRAGELFF; CDR3nt: TGCAGCGTTGAGGGGGCTACAGGGGATAGGGCCGGGGAGCTGTTTTTT
v_gene: TRBV10-2; abundance: -; d_gene: -; j_gene: TRBJ2-7; CDR3aa: CASSGTGTHEQYF; CDR3nt: TGCGCCAGCAGTGGCACAGGGACCCACGAGCAGTACTTC
v_gene: TRBV9; abundance: few; d_gene: -; j_gene: TRBJ1-2; CDR3aa: CASSVNTVGGYTF; CDR3nt: TGTGCCAGCAGCGTAAATACCGTAGGGGGCTACACCTTC
v_gene: TRBV7-8; abundance: few; d_gene: TRBD1; j_gene: TRBJ1-2; CDR3aa: CASSTIDRAVANYGYTF; CDR3nt: TGTGCCAGCAGCACCATAGACAGGGCCGTAGCTAACTATGGCTACACCTTC
v_gene: TRBV2; abundance: -; d_gene: -; j_gene: TRBJ1-4; CDR3aa: CASRLRGANEKLFF; CDR3nt: TGTGCCAGCAGATTGAGGGGGGCAAATGAAAAACTGTTTTTT
v_gene: TRBV11-2; abundance: -; d_gene: -; j_gene: TRBJ2-7; CDR3aa: CASSSSPFEQYF; CDR3nt: TGTGCCAGCAGCTCTAGTCCCTTCGAGCAGTACTTC
v_gene: TRBV5-1; abundance: -; d_gene: -; j_gene: TRBJ2-5; CDR3aa: CARNGRAGEVQETQYF; CDR3nt: TGCGCCAGAAATGGGCGGGCAGGGGAAGTGCAAGAGACCCAGTACTTC
v_gene: TRBV7-3; abundance: few; d_gene: -; j_gene: TRBJ1-1; CDR3aa: CASSQGPNTEAFF; CDR3nt: TGTGCCAGCAGCCAGGGACCGAACACTGAAGCTTTCTTT
v_gene: TRBV6-4; abundance: -; d_gene: -; j_gene: TRBJ1-1; CDR3aa: CASSEDSSTEAFF; CDR3nt: TGTGCCAGCAGTGAGGATAGCAGCACTGAAGCTTTCTTT
v_gene: TRBV20-1; abundance: -; d_gene: -; j_gene: TRBJ2-2; CDR3aa: CSASSRGDHTGELFF; CDR3nt: TGCAGTGCTAGTAGCAGGGGGGATCACACCGGGGAGCTGTTTTTT
v_gene: TRBV3-1/TRBV3-2; abundance: once; d_gene: -; j_gene: TRBJ2-7; CDR3aa: CASSQGATSHAYF; CDR3nt: TGTGCCAGCAGCCAAGGAGCAACTTCCCACGCGTACTTC
v_gene: TRBV5-6; abundance: few; d_gene: -; j_gene: TRBJ1-1; CDR3aa: CASSPPLSMNTEAFF; CDR3nt: TGTGCCAGCAGCCCCCCCCTCTCCATGAACACTGAAGCTTTCTTT
v_gene: TRBV9; abundance: -; d_gene: -; j_gene: TRBJ2-3; CDR3aa: CASSVVVNRADTQYF; CDR3nt: TGTGCCAGCAGCGTAGTAGTGAACAGGGCAGATACGCAGTATTTT
v_gene: TRBV5-1; abundance: -; d_gene: TRBD1; j_gene: TRBJ2-7; CDR3aa: CASSWGQGNYEQYF; CDR3nt: TGCGCCAGCAGCTGGGGACAGGGCAATTACGAGCAGTACTTC
v_gene: TRBV5-6; abundance: -; d_gene: TRBD1; j_gene: TRBJ1-2; CDR3aa: CASSRWDRGNYGYTF; CDR3nt: TGTGCCAGCAGCCGCTGGGACAGGGGTAACTATGGCTACACCTTC
v_gene: TRBV9; abundance: -; d_gene: TRBD1; j_gene: TRBJ1-2; CDR3aa: CATARGGGANYGYTF; CDR3nt: TGTGCCACGGCACGGGGAGGGGGCGCTAACTATGGCTACACCTTC
v_gene: TRBV10-3; abundance: -; d_gene: TRBD1; j_gene: TRBJ1-4; CDR3aa: CAISEVRDSPVALFF; CDR3nt: TGTGCCATCAGTGAAGTAAGGGACAGCCCGGTGGCACTGTTTTTT
v_gene: TRBV3-1/TRBV3-2; abundance: -; d_gene: TRBD1; j_gene: TRBJ1-4; CDR3aa: CASSPVRGQGEEKLFF; CDR3nt: TGTGCCAGCAGCCCTGTGCGCGGACAGGGGGAGGAAAAACTGTTTTTT
v_gene: TRBV9; abundance: -; d_gene: TRBD2; j_gene: TRBJ2-1; CDR3aa: CASSVVGVAGSSYNEQFF; CDR3nt: TGTGCCAGCAGCGTAGTAGGGGTAGCGGGGAGCTCCTACAATGAGCAGTTCTTC
v_gene: TRBV29-1; abundance: -; d_gene: -; j_gene: TRBJ1-2; CDR3aa: CSVVDGNYGYTF; CDR3nt: TGCAGCGTCGTGGACGGGAACTATGGCTACACCTTC
v_gene: TRBV7-6; abundance: -; d_gene: -; j_gene: TRBJ2-1; CDR3aa: CASSPTLTKPYNEQFF; CDR3nt: TGTGCCAGCAGTCCAACACTCACAAAGCCTTACAATGAGCAGTTCTTC
v_gene: TRBV7-9; abundance: -; d_gene: -; j_gene: TRBJ2-4; CDR3aa: CASSSSGIAKNIQYF; CDR3nt: TGTGCCAGTAGCTCGTCTGGGATAGCCAAAAACATTCAGTACTTC
v_gene: TRBV19; abundance: -; d_gene: -; j_gene: TRBJ2-7; CDR3aa: CASSERAEQYF; CDR3nt: TGTGCCAGTAGCGAGAGAGCCGAGCAGTACTTC
v_gene: TRBV11-2; abundance: -; d_gene: -; j_gene: TRBJ1-2; CDR3aa: CASSSTFPLEGYTF; CDR3nt: TGTGCCAGCAGCTCCACATTCCCCCTCGAGGGCTACACCTTC
v_gene: TRBV6-5; abundance: -; d_gene: -; j_gene: TRBJ2-7; CDR3aa: CASSSAGSEQYF; CDR3nt: TGTGCCAGCAGTTCAGCAGGAAGCGAGCAGTACTTC
v_gene: TRBV5-8; abundance: -; d_gene: -; j_gene: TRBJ1-5; CDR3aa: CASGSRGYSNQPQHF; CDR3nt: TGTGCCAGCGGCTCAAGGGGGTATAGCAATCAGCCCCAGCATTTT
v_gene: TRBV7-3; abundance: -; d_gene: TRBD1; j_gene: TRBJ1-6; CDR3aa: CASSLADRGSPLHF; CDR3nt: TGTGCCAGCAGCTTGGCCGACAGGGGTTCACCCCTCCACTTT
v_gene: TRBV7-3; abundance: -; d_gene: -; j_gene: TRBJ2-7; CDR3aa: CASSAGASYEQYF; CDR3nt: TGTGCCAGCAGCGCCGGAGCGAGCTACGAGCAGTACTTC
v_gene: TRBV12-3/TRBV12-4; abundance: -; d_gene: -; j_gene: TRBJ1-1; CDR3aa: CASTPTANTEAFF; CDR3nt: TGTGCCAGCACCCCGACAGCGAACACTGAAGCTTTCTTT
v_gene: TRBV7-6; abundance: -; d_gene: TRBD1; j_gene: TRBJ2-3; CDR3aa: CASSLVGQGANTDTQYF; CDR3nt: TGTGCCAGCAGCTTAGTGGGACAGGGGGCAAACACAGATACGCAGTATTTT
v_gene: TRBV7-2; abundance: -; d_gene: TRBD2; j_gene: TRBJ2-1; CDR3aa: CASSRRDYFDEQFF; CDR3nt: TGTGCCAGCAGCCGCCGGGACTACTTCGATGAGCAGTTCTTC
v_gene: TRBV14; abundance: -; d_gene: TRBD2; j_gene: TRBJ2-1; CDR3aa: CASSGLRAGAYNEQFF; CDR3nt: TGTGCCAGCAGCGGACTAAGAGCGGGGGCCTACAATGAGCAGTTCTTC
v_gene: TRBV10-2; abundance: -; d_gene: TRBD1; j_gene: TRBJ2-7; CDR3aa: CASTPELSRGQEQYF; CDR3nt: TGCGCCAGCACCCCGGAGCTGTCGAGGGGGCAGGAGCAGTACTTC
v_gene: TRBV10-3; abundance: -; d_gene: -; j_gene: TRBJ2-2; CDR3aa: CAISAGSPGELFF; CDR3nt: TGTGCCATCAGTGCAGGTAGTCCCGGGGAGCTGTTTTTT
v_gene: TRBV19; abundance: -; d_gene: TRBD1; j_gene: TRBJ1-5; CDR3aa: CASRLADRGPRQPQHF; CDR3nt: TGTGCCAGTAGACTAGCCGACAGGGGGCCTAGGCAGCCCCAGCATTTT
v_gene: TRBV5-1; abundance: -; d_gene: TRBD1; j_gene: TRBJ2-2; CDR3aa: CASSRQGYNTGELFF; CDR3nt: TGCGCCAGCAGCAGACAGGGGTACAACACCGGGGAGCTGTTTTTT
v_gene: TRBV11-2; abundance: -; d_gene: -; j_gene: TRBJ1-1; CDR3aa: CASSLGQVNTEVFF; CDR3nt: TGTGCCAGCAGCCTCGGGCAGGTGAACACTGAAGTTTTCTTT
v_gene: TRBV20-1; abundance: -; d_gene: -; j_gene: TRBJ2-7; CDR3aa: CSARAGYEQYF; CDR3nt: TGCAGTGCTAGAGCGGGCTACGAGCAGTACTTC
v_gene: TRBV19; abundance: -; d_gene: TRBD2; j_gene: TRBJ2-2; CDR3aa: CASSGREGPGELFF; CDR3nt: TGTGCCAGTAGTGGCCGGGAGGGGCCCGGGGAGCTGTTTTTT
v_gene: TRBV6-5; abundance: few; d_gene: -; j_gene: TRBJ1-4; CDR3aa: CASSPGPATNEKLFF; CDR3nt: TGTGCCAGCAGCCCAGGGCCTGCAACTAATGAAAAACTGTTTTTT
v_gene: TRBV3-1/TRBV3-2; abundance: -; d_gene: -; j_gene: TRBJ2-2; CDR3aa: CASSHRLGANTGELFF; CDR3nt: TGTGCCAGCAGCCATAGGTTGGGGGCCAACACCGGGGAGCTGTTTTTT
v_gene: TRBV15; abundance: -; d_gene: TRBD1; j_gene: TRBJ1-2; CDR3aa: CATSRDRDRPTNYGYTF; CDR3nt: TGTGCCACCAGCAGAGATAGGGACAGGCCTACTAACTATGGCTACACCTTC
v_gene: TRBV10-3; abundance: -; d_gene: -; j_gene: TRBJ2-1; CDR3aa: CAISERTGPGLEQFF; CDR3nt: TGTGCCATCAGTGAAAGGACCGGGCCAGGGTTGGAGCAGTTCTTC
v_gene: TRBV5-4; abundance: -; d_gene: -; j_gene: TRBJ1-2; CDR3aa: CASIPDQGGVGYTF; CDR3nt: TGTGCCAGCATCCCGGACCAGGGAGGGGTCGGCTACACCTTC
v_gene: TRBV11-2; abundance: -; d_gene: TRBD1; j_gene: TRBJ1-1; CDR3aa: CASSLDRGQGASVAFF; CDR3nt: TGTGCCAGCAGCTTGGATCGCGGACAGGGGGCCTCAGTAGCTTTCTTT
v_gene: TRBV6-1; abundance: -; d_gene: -; j_gene: TRBJ1-2; CDR3aa: CASSDQGLYGYTF; CDR3nt: TGTGCCAGCAGTGATCAGGGACTCTATGGCTACACCTTC
v_gene: TRBV3-1/TRBV3-2; abundance: -; d_gene: TRBD2; j_gene: TRBJ2-3; CDR3aa: CASSHRGGTDTQYF; CDR3nt: TGTGCCAGCAGCCACCGGGGGGGAACAGATACGCAGTATTTT
v_gene: TRBV25-1; abundance: -; d_gene: -; j_gene: TRBJ2-2; CDR3aa: CASGPDTGELFF; CDR3nt: TGTGCCAGCGGCCCAGACACCGGGGAGCTGTTTTTT